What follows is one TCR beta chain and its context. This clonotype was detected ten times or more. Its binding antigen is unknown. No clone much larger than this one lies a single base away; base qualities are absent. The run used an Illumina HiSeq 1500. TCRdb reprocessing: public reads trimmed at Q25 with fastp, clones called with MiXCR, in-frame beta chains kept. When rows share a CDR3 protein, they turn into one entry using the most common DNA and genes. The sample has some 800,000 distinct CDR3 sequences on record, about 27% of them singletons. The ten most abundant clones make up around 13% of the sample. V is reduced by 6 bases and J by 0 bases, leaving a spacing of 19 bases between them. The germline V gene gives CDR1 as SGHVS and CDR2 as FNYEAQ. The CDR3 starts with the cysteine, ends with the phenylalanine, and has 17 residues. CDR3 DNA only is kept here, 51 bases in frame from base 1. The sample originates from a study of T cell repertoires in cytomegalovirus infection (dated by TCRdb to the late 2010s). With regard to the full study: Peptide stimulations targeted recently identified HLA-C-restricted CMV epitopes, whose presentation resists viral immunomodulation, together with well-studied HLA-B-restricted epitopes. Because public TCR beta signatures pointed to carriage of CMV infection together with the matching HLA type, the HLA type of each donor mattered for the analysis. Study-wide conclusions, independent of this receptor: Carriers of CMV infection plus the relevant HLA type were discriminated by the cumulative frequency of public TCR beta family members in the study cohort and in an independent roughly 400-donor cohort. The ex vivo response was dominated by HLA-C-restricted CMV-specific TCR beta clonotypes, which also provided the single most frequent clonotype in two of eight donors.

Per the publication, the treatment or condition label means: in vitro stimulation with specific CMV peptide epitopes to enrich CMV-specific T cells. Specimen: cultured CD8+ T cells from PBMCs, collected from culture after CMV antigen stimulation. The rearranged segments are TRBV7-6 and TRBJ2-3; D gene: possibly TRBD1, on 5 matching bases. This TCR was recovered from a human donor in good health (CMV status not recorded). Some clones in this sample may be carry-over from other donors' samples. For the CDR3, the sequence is CASRPGQGPYSTDTQYF. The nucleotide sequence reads TGTGCCAGCAGGCCCGGGCAGGGCCCATATAGCACAGATACGCAGTATTTT.